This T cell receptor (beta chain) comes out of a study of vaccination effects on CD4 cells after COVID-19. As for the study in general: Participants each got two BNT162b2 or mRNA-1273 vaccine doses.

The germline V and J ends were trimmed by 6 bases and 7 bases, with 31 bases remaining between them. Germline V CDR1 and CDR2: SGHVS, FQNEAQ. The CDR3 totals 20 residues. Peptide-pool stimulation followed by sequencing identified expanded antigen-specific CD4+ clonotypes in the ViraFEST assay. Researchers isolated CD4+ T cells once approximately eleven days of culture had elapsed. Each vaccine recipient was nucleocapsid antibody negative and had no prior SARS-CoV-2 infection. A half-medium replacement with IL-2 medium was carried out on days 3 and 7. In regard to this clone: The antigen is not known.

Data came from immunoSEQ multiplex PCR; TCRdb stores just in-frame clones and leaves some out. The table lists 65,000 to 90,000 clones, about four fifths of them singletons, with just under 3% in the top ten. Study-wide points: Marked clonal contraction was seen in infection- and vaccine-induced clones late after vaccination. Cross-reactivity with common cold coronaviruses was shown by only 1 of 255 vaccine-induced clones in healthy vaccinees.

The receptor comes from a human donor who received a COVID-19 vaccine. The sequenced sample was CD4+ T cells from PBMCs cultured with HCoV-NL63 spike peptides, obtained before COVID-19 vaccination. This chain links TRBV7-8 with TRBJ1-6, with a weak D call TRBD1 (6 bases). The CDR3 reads CASSFNMGAGILSLNSPLHF. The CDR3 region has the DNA TGTGCCAGCAGTTTCAACATGGGGGCAGGGATTCTCTCATTGAATTCACCCCTCCACTTT.